This T cell receptor beta chain was sequenced in a study of T cell clones after liver transplantation. Overall study: TCRbeta sequencing after a pre-transplant mixed lymphocyte reaction identified graft-donor-reactive clones, later tracked in post-transplant blood.

For this clone: The antigen is unknown.

The CDR3 loop spans 14 amino acids. Germline V gene sequence: CDR1 SNHLY, CDR2 FYNNEI. The V end lost 5 bases, the J end lost 6 bases, and 16 bases lay between the germline ends. The protocol was immunoSEQ multiplex PCR, while the TCRdb copy is restricted to in-frame clones and leaves out a portion. The sample holds thousands of clones, about 40% seen once. Sequencing of dividing CFSE-low cells from the MLR defined alloreactive TCRbeta sequences. The chain recombines TRBV2 with TRBJ2-5; D gene unclear. The sequenced sample consisted of CD4+ T cells from cultured PBMCs. The receptor was isolated from a human patient who received a liver transplant. Some T cells may be graft donor cells. CDR3: CASSYLVNLKTQYF. CDR3 nucleotides: TGTGCCAGCAGTTACCTTGTGAATCTCAAGACCCAGTACTTC.